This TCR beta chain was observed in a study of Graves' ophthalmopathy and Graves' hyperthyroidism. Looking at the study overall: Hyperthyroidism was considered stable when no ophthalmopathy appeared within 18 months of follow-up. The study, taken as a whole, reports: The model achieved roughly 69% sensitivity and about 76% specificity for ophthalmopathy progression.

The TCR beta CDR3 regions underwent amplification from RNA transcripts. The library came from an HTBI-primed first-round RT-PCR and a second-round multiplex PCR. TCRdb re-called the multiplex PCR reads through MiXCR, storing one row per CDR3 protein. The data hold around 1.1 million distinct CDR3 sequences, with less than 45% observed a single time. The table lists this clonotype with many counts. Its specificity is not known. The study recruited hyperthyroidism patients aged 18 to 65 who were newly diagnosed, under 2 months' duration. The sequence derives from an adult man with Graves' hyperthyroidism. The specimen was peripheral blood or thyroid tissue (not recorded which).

CDR3 sequence reads: CSVEVGLGRGFTEAFF. For the CDR3, the DNA is TGCAGCGTTGAAGTTGGGCTGGGCAGGGGATTCACTGAAGCTTTCTTT. The chain recombines TRBV29-1 with TRBJ1-1, with D maybe TRBD1 (6 bases). Trimming cost V 1 base and J 4 bases, with 19 bases left between them. Germline values: CDR1 SQVTM, CDR2 ANQGSEA. This CDR3 is built from 16 residues.